Below are 6 T cell receptor beta chains sequenced from a single sample in a study of blood T cell repertoires in COVID-19. Data came from immunoSEQ multiplex PCR; TCRdb stores just in-frame clones and leaves some out. The table lists 90,000 to 100,000 clones, less than 85% of them singletons. Specimen: peripheral blood. These receptors all come from a man between 65 and 80 years old with active or convalescent COVID-19.

The CDR3: CASRRGEGNQPQHF. As DNA, the CDR3 is TGCGCCAGCAGGAGAGGGGAGGGCAATCAGCCCCAGCATTTT. V gene TRBV10-2 combines with J gene TRBJ1-5; D is perhaps TRBD1 (5 bases). V lost 6 bases and J lost 2, with 11 bases in between. Looked up from germline, CDR1 is WSHSY and CDR2 is SAAADI. The CDR3 loop spans 14 amino acids.

V and J are TRBV7-9 and TRBJ1-6; D is perhaps TRBD1 (6 bases). Germline V gene data show CDR1 as SEHNR and CDR2 as FQNEAQ (reference sequence). The CDR3 loop spans 14 amino acids. V gave up 3 bases and J gave up 7 bases, with 10 bases separating them. CDR3 nucleotide sequence: TGTGCCAGCAGCTTGTCAGGGGCCAATTCACCCCTCCACTTT. Translating gives CASSLSGANSPLHF.

This chain uses TRBV19 with TRBJ1-1; 8 bases line up with TRBD1. Trimming took 3 bases from V and 4 from J; bases not matched to a gene: 16. The CDR3 extends over 18 amino acids. CDR1 and CDR2 (germline): LNHDA, SQIVND (reference sequence). As DNA, the CDR3 is TGTGCCAGTAGTATCTCACCGGACAGGGCGGCTATAAGCACTGAAGCTTTCTTT. This gives the protein CASSISPDRAAISTEAFF.

This chain connects TRBV6-5 to TRBJ1-2; D possibly corresponds to TRBD1 (6 bases). The V end was cut by 0 bases, the J end by 0 bases, with 8 bases between. This CDR3 is 15 amino acids long. CDR1 MNHEY and CDR2 SVGAGI come from the germline V gene. CDR3 DNA sequence: TGTGCCAGCAGTTACTCGACAGGCTCTAACTATGGCTACACCTTC. Translated: CASSYSTGSNYGYTF.

The chain combines TRBV29-1 with TRBJ2-1; TRBD2 agrees at 8 bases. The CDR3 sequence is 15 residues long. With V trimmed by 6 bases and J by 6 bases, 13 bases remained unmatched. The germline CDR1 and CDR2 sequences are SQVTM and ANQGSEA. The chain's CDR3 is CSVPEGSGGGNEQFF. In nucleotides, the CDR3 is TGCAGCGTCCCCGAGGGGAGCGGGGGTGGCAATGAGCAGTTCTTC.

This chain uses TRBV18 with TRBJ2-6; D may be TRBD1 (6 bases). The V gene's germline CDR1 is KGHSH and CDR2 LQKENI. The CDR3 runs to 19 residues. The V gene lost 3 bases and the J gene lost 1 base, with 19 bases spanning the gap. Here the CDR3 reads CASSPLTGTVGSGANVLTF. CDR3 sequence (DNA): TGTGCCAGCTCACCTTTAACAGGGACGGTAGGGTCTGGGGCCAACGTCCTGACTTTC.